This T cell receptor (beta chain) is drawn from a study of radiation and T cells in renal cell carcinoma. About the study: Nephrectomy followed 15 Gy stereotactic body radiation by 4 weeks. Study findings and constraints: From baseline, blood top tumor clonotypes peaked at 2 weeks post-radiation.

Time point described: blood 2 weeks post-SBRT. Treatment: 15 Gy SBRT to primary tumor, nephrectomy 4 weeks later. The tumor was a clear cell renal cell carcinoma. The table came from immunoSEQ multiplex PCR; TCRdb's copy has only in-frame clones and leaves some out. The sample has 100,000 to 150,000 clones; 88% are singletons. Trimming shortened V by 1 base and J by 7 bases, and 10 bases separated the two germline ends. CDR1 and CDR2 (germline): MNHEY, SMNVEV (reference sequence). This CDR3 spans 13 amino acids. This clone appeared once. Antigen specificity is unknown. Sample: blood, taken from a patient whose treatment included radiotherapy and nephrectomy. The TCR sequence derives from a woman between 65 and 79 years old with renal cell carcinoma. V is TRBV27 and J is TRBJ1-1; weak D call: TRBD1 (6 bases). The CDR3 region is CASSLWGQGEAFF. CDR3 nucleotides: TGTGCCAGCAGTTTATGGGGGCAGGGTGAAGCTTTCTTT.